This TCR beta chain was obtained from a study of blood T cells in healthy people across ages. As for the study in general: Roughly one uniquely barcoded beta molecule per two T cells was captured.

The study's findings and limits: Unknown CMV status may confound age-related changes in expanded clones.

The CDR3 is 13 residues long. CDR1 and CDR2 from the germline V gene are SNHLY and FYNNEI. Trimming removed 4 bases at V and 4 bases at J, with 8 bases between. This clonotype appeared a few times. The antigen is undetermined. Together with a sample-barcoded 5' primer, a J-beta primer mix was included in a second PCR lasting roughly 6 to 12 cycles. The template-switch adaptor, which had 12 random nucleotides, put a tag on each cDNA molecule. TCRdb itself ran the 5' RACE reads through MiXCR, one entry per CDR3 protein. The table records about 1.8 million distinct CDR3 sequences, just under 50% of them present only once.

The rearrangement links TRBV2 to TRBJ2-4; tentatively, D is TRBD1 (5 bases). This receptor was identified in a woman between 40 and 50 years old in good health. The sequencing input was blood. The CDR3 DNA is TGTGCCAGCAGTGGAAGGGGTAAAAACATTCAGTACTTC. This gives the protein CASSGRGKNIQYF.